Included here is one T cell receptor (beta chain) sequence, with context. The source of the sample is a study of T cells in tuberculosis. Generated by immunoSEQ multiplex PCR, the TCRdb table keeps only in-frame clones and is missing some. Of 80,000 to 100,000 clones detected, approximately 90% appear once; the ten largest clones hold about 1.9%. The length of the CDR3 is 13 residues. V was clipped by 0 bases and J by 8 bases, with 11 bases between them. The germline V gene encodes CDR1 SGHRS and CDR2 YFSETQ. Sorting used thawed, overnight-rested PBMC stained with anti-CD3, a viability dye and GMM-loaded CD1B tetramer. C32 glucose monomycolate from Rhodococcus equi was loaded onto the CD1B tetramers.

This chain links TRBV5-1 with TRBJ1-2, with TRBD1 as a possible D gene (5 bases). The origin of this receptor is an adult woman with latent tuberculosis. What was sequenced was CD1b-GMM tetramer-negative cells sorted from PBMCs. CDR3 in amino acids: CASSLVAGRGYTF. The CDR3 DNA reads TGCGCCAGCAGCTTGGTGGCAGGGAGGGGCTACACCTTC.